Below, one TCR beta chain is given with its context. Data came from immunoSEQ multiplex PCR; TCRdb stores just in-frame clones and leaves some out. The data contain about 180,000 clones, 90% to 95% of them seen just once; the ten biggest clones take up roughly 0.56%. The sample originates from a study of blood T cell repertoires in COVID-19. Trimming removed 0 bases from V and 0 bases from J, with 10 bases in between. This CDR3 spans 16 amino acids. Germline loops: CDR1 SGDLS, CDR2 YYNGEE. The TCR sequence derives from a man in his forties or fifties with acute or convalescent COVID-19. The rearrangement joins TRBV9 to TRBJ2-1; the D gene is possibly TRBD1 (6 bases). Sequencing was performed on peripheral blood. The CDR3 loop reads CASSVGGQSSYNEQFF. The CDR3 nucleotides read TGTGCCAGCAGCGTAGGGGGGCAAAGCTCCTACAATGAGCAGTTCTTC.